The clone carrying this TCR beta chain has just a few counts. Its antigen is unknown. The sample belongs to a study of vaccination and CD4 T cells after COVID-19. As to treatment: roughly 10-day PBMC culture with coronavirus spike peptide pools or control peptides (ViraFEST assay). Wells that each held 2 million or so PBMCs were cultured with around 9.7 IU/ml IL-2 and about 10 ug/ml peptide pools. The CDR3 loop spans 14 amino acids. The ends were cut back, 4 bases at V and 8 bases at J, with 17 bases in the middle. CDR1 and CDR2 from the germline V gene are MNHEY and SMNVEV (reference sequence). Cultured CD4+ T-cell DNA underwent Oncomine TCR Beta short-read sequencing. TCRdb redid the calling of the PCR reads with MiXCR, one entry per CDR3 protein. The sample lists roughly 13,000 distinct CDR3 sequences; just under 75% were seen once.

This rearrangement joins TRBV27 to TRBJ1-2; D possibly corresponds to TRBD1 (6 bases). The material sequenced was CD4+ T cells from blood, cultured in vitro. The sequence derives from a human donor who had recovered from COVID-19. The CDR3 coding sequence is TGTGCCAGCAGTTCCCTCGACAGGCTAGGGGGCTACACCTTC. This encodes CASSSLDRLGGYTF.